The next 6 T cell receptor beta chains were all read from a single sample in a study of blood T cell repertoires in COVID-19. Generated by immunoSEQ multiplex PCR, the TCRdb table keeps only in-frame clones and is missing some. There are over 200,000 clones in the sample; about 90% occur only once, and less than 3% lies in the top ten. Sequences were obtained from peripheral blood. The origin of the receptors is a woman aged 60-70 years with acute or convalescent COVID-19.

The chain recombines TRBV18 with TRBJ2-7, with D perhaps matching TRBD1 (6 bases). This CDR3 is 12 amino acids long. Trimming cost V 4 bases and J 7 bases, with 11 bases left between them. From germline, CDR1 is KGHSH and CDR2 LQKENI. In nucleotides, the CDR3 is TGTGCCAGCTCACAGGACAGTGGGGAGCAGTACTTC. Translating it yields CASSQDSGEQYF.

The chain joins TRBV4-3 to TRBJ2-7; tentatively, D is TRBD1 (6 bases). The CDR3 totals 15 residues. The V and J ends lost 2 bases and 2 bases respectively, with 13 bases between them. The V gene's germline CDR1 is LGHNA and CDR2 YSLEER. The CDR3, as DNA: TGCGCCAGCAGCCAACCTAGACAGGTCCCCTACGAGCAGTACTTC. This codes for CASSQPRQVPYEQYF.

This chain connects TRBV28 to TRBJ2-7, with 9 nucleotides matching TRBD1. Germline lookup yields CDR1 MDHEN and CDR2 SYDVKM. The CDR3 is 14 residues long. J gave up 6 bases and V 2 bases, and 5 bases lay outside the gene matches. The chain's CDR3 is CASSLTQGASEQYF. The CDR3 DNA follows: TGTGCCAGCAGTTTAACACAGGGGGCCAGCGAGCAGTACTTC.

V usage is TRBV6-4 and J usage is TRBJ1-5, with D uncertain. The germline V gene encodes CDR1 MRHNA and CDR2 SNTAGT. This CDR3 has 11 amino acids. The V gene lost 8 bases and the J gene lost 7 bases, with 9 bases spanning the gap. The CDR3 here is CASSTYQPQHF. The CDR3, as DNA: TGTGCCAGCTCCACATACCAGCCCCAGCATTTT.

The chain joins TRBV18 to TRBJ2-1; 9 bases fit TRBD1. The V gene end was trimmed by 3 bases and the J gene end by 8 bases; junction bases not matched to a gene: 11. CDR3 length equals 16 residues. Per the germline V gene, CDR1 is KGHSH and CDR2 is LQKENI. The CDR3 region has the DNA TGTGCCAGCTCACCCCGGGGGGACAGGGATTTTGATGAGCAGTTCTTC. Translated, it gives CASSPRGDRDFDEQFF. Filled out from reference TRBV18 and TRBJ2-1, the complete variable domain reads NAGVMQNPRHLVRRRGQEARLRCSPMKGHSHVYWYRQLPEEGLKFMVYLQKENIIDESGMPKERFSAEFPKEGPSILRIQQVVRGDSAAYFCASSPRGDRDFDEQFFGPGTRLTVL.

The rearrangement links TRBV27 to TRBJ1-2, with 7 bases matching TRBD1. The CDR3 length is 13 residues. V lost 9 bases to trimming and J lost 6 bases; unmatched junction nucleotides: 10. Germline assignment: CDR1 MNHEY and CDR2 SMNVEV (reference sequence). As DNA, the CDR3 is TGTGCCAGTCGGAAAGGGGGCCTCGATGGCTACACCTTC. It encodes CASRKGGLDGYTF.